This T cell receptor beta chain was sequenced during a study of cytotoxic CD8 clonotypes in ibrutinib-treated CLL. Study results and limitations: Treatment left the uncommon public clonotypes either contracted or stable in frequency.

Germline values: CDR1 MDHEN, CDR2 SYDVKM. V lost 1 base, J lost 10 bases, and 16 bases lay in between. This CDR3 contains 14 residues. The method was immunoSEQ multiplex PCR; TCRdb's version includes in-frame clones alone and lacks a portion of them. The data hold 25,000 to 30,000 clones, with over 55% observed a single time. This clone was seen only a few times. Its cognate antigen is unknown. The clonotype originates from a human donor with chronic lymphocytic leukemia. The V gene is TRBV28, the J gene TRBJ1-2; D is unresolved. The source material was PBMCs, sampled after 24 months of ibrutinib treatment. CDR3: CASSLLGLRYDYTF. CDR3 DNA: TGTGCCAGCAGTTTATTAGGGTTGAGATACGACTACACCTTC.